These T cell receptor delta chains were read from a single sample in a study of gammadelta T cells in human blood. TCRdb repeated clone calling on the RT-PCR reads with CATT. This sample has several hundred delta-chain clones, with 45% to 60% found just once. Sequencing used Vgamma9Vdelta2 gamma-delta T cells from cord blood. Receptor source: a newborn. CDR3s include the opening cysteine and the closing phenylalanine or tryptophan. D genes are given only for firm matches. Clone size is stated in some rows and not others, as once, few, many or a class when expanded.

V: TRDV2
size: -
length: 10
J: TRDJ1
D: -
DNA: TGTGCCTGTGACACCGATAAACTCATCTTT
CDR3: CACDTDKLIF

V: TRDV2
size: hyperexpanded
length: 17
J: TRDJ1
D: -
DNA: TGTGCCTGTGACCGAAAGGGTTCAGGGGGGTACACCGATAAACTCATCTTT
CDR3: CACDRKGSGGYTDKLIF

V: TRDV2
size: large
length: 21
J: TRDJ3
D: TRDD3
DNA: TGTGCCTGTGACACAATCTGGGGGATCCCTCCTGCCTCCTGGGACACCCGACAGATGTTTTTC
CDR3: CACDTIWGIPPASWDTRQMFF

V: TRDV2
size: large
length: 18
J: TRDJ3
D: TRDD3
DNA: TGTGCCTGTGACACCGCGGGGGATACCACCTGGGACACCCGACAGATGTTTTTC
CDR3: CACDTAGDTTWDTRQMFF

V: TRDV2
size: large
length: 18
J: TRDJ3
D: TRDD3
DNA: TGTGCCTGTGACTGGGGGACCGATCGCTCCTGGGACACCCGACAGATGTTTTTC
CDR3: CACDWGTDRSWDTRQMFF

V: TRDV2
size: large
length: 14
J: TRDJ1
D: -
DNA: TGTGCCTGTGACACCGCCCGTGGAGGCGATAAACTCATCTTT
CDR3: CACDTARGGDKLIF

V: TRDV1
size: -
length: 18
J: TRDJ1
D: TRDD3
DNA: TGTGCTCTTGGGGAACCTGGGGGTTTCCAAAGGTACACCGATAAACTCATCTTT
CDR3: CALGEPGGFQRYTDKLIF

V: TRDV2
size: large
length: 21
J: TRDJ3
D: TRDD3
DNA: TGTGCCTGTGACGCCGTGCTAGAACTGGGGGATACGAGTTGGGACACCCGACAGATGTTTTTC
CDR3: CACDAVLELGDTSWDTRQMFF

V: TRDV2
size: -
length: 16
J: TRDJ2
D: TRDD3
DNA: TGTGCCTGTGACACGGCTGGGGATACTTTGACAGCACAACTCTTCTTT
CDR3: CACDTAGDTLTAQLFF

V: TRDV2
size: large
length: 12
J: TRDJ1
D: -
DNA: TGTGCCTGTGACACTTACACCGATAAACTCATCTTT
CDR3: CACDTYTDKLIF

V: TRDV2
size: large
length: 18
J: TRDJ2
D: TRDD3
DNA: TGTGCCTGTGACACCGGAACTGGGGGATACGCTGTGACAGCACAACTCTTCTTT
CDR3: CACDTGTGGYAVTAQLFF

V: TRDV2
size: -
length: 16
J: TRDJ2
D: TRDD3
DNA: TGTGCCTGTGACACCCACGTACTGGGGGATACAGCACAACTCTTCTTT
CDR3: CACDTHVLGDTAQLFF

V: TRDV2
size: large
length: 18
J: TRDJ3
D: TRDD3
DNA: TGTGCCTGTGACTCTGTACTGGGGGATAGCTGGGACACCCGACAGATGTTTTTC
CDR3: CACDSVLGDSWDTRQMFF

V: TRDV2
size: large
length: 19
J: TRDJ3
D: TRDD3
DNA: TGTGCCTGTGACCCCATGGGGGATACGAGGTCCTGGGACACCCGACAGATGTTTTTC
CDR3: CACDPMGDTRSWDTRQMFF

V: TRDV2
size: -
length: 14
J: TRDJ1
D: TRDD3
DNA: TGTGCCTGTGACTGGGGGATTTACACCGATAAACTCATCTTT
CDR3: CACDWGIYTDKLIF

V: TRDV2
size: large
length: 18
J: TRDJ3
D: -
DNA: TGTGCCTGTGACCCCCGTAAGGGGTTTTCCTGGGACACCCGACAGATGTTTTTC
CDR3: CACDPRKGFSWDTRQMFF

V: TRDV2
size: large
length: 24
J: TRDJ1
D: TRDD3
DNA: TGTGCCTGTGACACCGAATCGTGGGGGATACTATGGCGGGCAAAAGACAAGAATACCGATAAACTCATCTTT
CDR3: CACDTESWGILWRAKDKNTDKLIF

V: TRDV2
size: -
length: 20
J: TRDJ3
D: TRDD3
DNA: TGTGCCTGTGACACCCTCGTACTGGGGGGAAGCTCCTGGGACACCCGACAGATGTTTTTC
CDR3: CACDTLVLGGSSWDTRQMFF

V: TRDV2
size: -
length: 18
J: TRDJ3
D: -
DNA: TGTGCCTGTGACACCTGGGGGGAGAGCTCCTGGGACACCCGACAGATGTTTTTC
CDR3: CACDTWGESSWDTRQMFF

V: TRDV2
size: large
length: 18
J: TRDJ1
D: TRDD3
DNA: TGTGCCTGTGACACGATCCGCAAACTGGGGGATACGGTCGATAAACTCATCTTT
CDR3: CACDTIRKLGDTVDKLIF

V: TRDV2
size: large
length: 14
J: TRDJ1
D: TRDD3
DNA: TGTGCCTGTGACCGTACTGGGGGATCGGATAAACTCATCTTT
CDR3: CACDRTGGSDKLIF

V: TRDV2
size: -
length: 17
J: TRDJ1
D: -
DNA: TGTGCCTGTGACACCTGGGGGTCCCTCCCGTACACCGATAAACTCATCTTT
CDR3: CACDTWGSLPYTDKLIF

V: TRDV1
size: -
length: 20
J: TRDJ1
D: TRDD3
DNA: TGTGCTCTTGGGGAAACCCGCCCGCGGGGGATACCTACGTACACCGATAAACTCATCTTT
CDR3: CALGETRPRGIPTYTDKLIF

V: TRDV2
size: large
length: 18
J: TRDJ3
D: TRDD3
DNA: TGTGCCTGTGACAAAGTGGATACGTGCACCTGGGACACCCGACAGATGTTTTTC
CDR3: CACDKVDTCTWDTRQMFF

V: TRDV2
size: -
length: 20
J: TRDJ2
D: TRDD3
DNA: TGTGCCTGTGACAAAGTACTGGGGGATACTTCCCCCTCTTTGACAGCACAACTCTTCTTT
CDR3: CACDKVLGDTSPSLTAQLFF

V: TRDV2
size: large
length: 19
J: TRDJ1
D: TRDD3
DNA: TGTGCCTGTGACACTCTCGATTCCGCCCCACGGCACGGGGGGATAAGACTCATCTTT
CDR3: CACDTLDSAPRHGGIRLIF

V: TRDV2
size: medium-sized
length: 17
J: TRDJ1
D: TRDD3
DNA: TGTGCCTGTGGAGTACGCGGGGGATTGCCGTACACCGATAAACTCATCTTT
CDR3: CACGVRGGLPYTDKLIF

V: TRDV2
size: large
length: 14
J: TRDJ1
D: -
DNA: TGTGCCTGTGACGTTAAGCCGTACACCGATAAACTCATCTTT
CDR3: CACDVKPYTDKLIF

V: TRDV2
size: medium-sized
length: 16
J: TRDJ3
D: -
DNA: TGTGCCTGTGACACCTGGGGGGCCTGGGACACCCGACAGATGTTTTTC
CDR3: CACDTWGAWDTRQMFF

V: TRDV2
size: large
length: 18
J: TRDJ1
D: TRDD3
DNA: TGTGCCTGTGACACCGAGGAACTGGGGGATAGGGTCACCGATAAACTCATCTTT
CDR3: CACDTEELGDRVTDKLIF

V: TRDV2
size: -
length: 17
J: TRDJ1
D: TRDD3
DNA: TGTGCCTGTGACAAAGTACTGGGGGATACCCACACCGATAAACTCATCTTT
CDR3: CACDKVLGDTHTDKLIF

V: TRDV2
size: large
length: 18
J: TRDJ3
D: TRDD3
DNA: TGTGCCTGTGACACCGTACTGGGGGATACCTGGGACACCCGACAGATGTTTTTC
CDR3: CACDTVLGDTWDTRQMFF

V: TRDV2
size: large
length: 14
J: TRDJ1
D: TRDD3
DNA: TGTGCCTGTGACTCACTGGGGGATAAGGATAAACTCATCTTT
CDR3: CACDSLGDKDKLIF

V: TRDV2
size: large
length: 16
J: TRDJ1
D: -
DNA: TGTGCCTGTGACATAGGATTTACGGCTTACACCGATAAACTCATCTTT
CDR3: CACDIGFTAYTDKLIF

V: TRDV2
size: medium-sized
length: 17
J: TRDJ1
D: TRDD3
DNA: TGTGCCTGTTTACCCTGGGGGTCCCTCCCGTACACCGATAAACTCATCTTT
CDR3: CACLPWGSLPYTDKLIF

V: TRDV2
size: hyperexpanded
length: 22
J: TRDJ2
D: TRDD3
DNA: TGTGCCTGTGACCCCCGTCTAATAGACTGGGGGACCCCGTCGACGCGGACAGCACAACTCTTCTTT
CDR3: CACDPRLIDWGTPSTRTAQLFF

V: TRDV2
size: -
length: 16
J: TRDJ3
D: -
DNA: TGTGCCTGTGACAGTACTGGCTCCTGGGACACCCGACAGATGTTTTTC
CDR3: CACDSTGSWDTRQMFF

V: TRDV2
size: -
length: 19
J: TRDJ3
D: TRDD3
DNA: TGTGCCTGTGACATACTGGGGGATACTAGCTCCTGGGACACCCGACAGATGTTTTTC
CDR3: CACDILGDTSSWDTRQMFF